The 9 T cell receptor beta chains given below trace back to one sample, sequenced in a study of tumor-infiltrating lymphocytes in primary liver carcinoma. The source material, roughly 18-31 mg of unsorted bulk tissue, was used to co-extract RNA and DNA. Total RNA amounting to 450 to 500 ng was the source from which TCR beta cDNA was made with a constant-region primer. Investigators got TCR beta libraries out of three nested multiplex PCR rounds, done with slightly modified ARM-PCR. Use of TRBV1-TRBV30 forward primers with a C-beta reverse primer characterized the first two PCR rounds, which lasted nine to eleven cycles each. Each CDR3 protein gets one entry after TCRdb re-called the multiplex PCR reads with MiXCR. The sample includes about 99,000 distinct CDR3 sequences, more than 65% seen only once; the top ten take 9.5% to 10%. Sequenced: liver tumor tissue from sampling region 5. Subset described: tumor region T5, tumor centre. The receptors come from a woman in her sixties or seventies with primary liver carcinoma and hepatitis B virus infection.

To note about this clonotype: An end of the junction does not agree with germline; a read error may underlie this. V usage is TRBV5-6 and J usage is TRBJ2-5; D remains ambiguous. The germline CDR1 and CDR2 sequences are SGHDT and YYEEEE. The CDR3 totals 13 residues. CDR3 nucleotides: TGTGCCAGCAGCCCAACAGAGCAAGAGACCCGGTACTTC. Amino acid sequence: CASSPTEQETRYF.

Note on this clonotype: The final CDR3 position lacks the conserved phenylalanine or tryptophan, pointing to a likely read error. Written as DNA, the CDR3 is TGTGCCAGCGTTTCTTTGGCGGGATCGGTGTCCTACGAGCAGTACATC. Amino acid sequence: CASVSLAGSVSYEQYI. V and J are TRBV28 and TRBJ2-7; TRBD2 is a possible D gene (6 bases). V lost 8 bases and J lost 1, with 21 bases in between. The germline V gene has CDR1 MDHEN and CDR2 SYDVKM. This CDR3 contains 16 residues.

Remarks on this clonotype: This may be a read error, as it is one base from a much larger clone. Likely a read error: the CDR3 ends without its conserved phenylalanine or tryptophan. The rearrangement uses TRBV30 and TRBJ2-7; 7 nucleotides agree with TRBD2. Germline CDR1 is GTSNPN and CDR2 is SVGIG (reference sequence). The V segment lost 2 bases and the J segment 1 base; nucleotides outside the gene matches: 5. The CDR3 consists of 14 residues. CDR3 DNA sequence: TGTGCCTGGAGTAGGGCTAGCGGATCCTACGAGCAGTACATC. Amino acids: CAWSRASGSYEQYI.

Comments on this clonotype: A clone one base away is much larger, so this may be a read error. This chain uses TRBV5-1 with TRBJ2-5; 12 bases align to TRBD2. Germline CDR1 reads SGHRS; CDR2 reads YFSETQ. The CDR3 has 16 residues. CDR3 amino acids: CASSPGLAGRSETRYF. The CDR3 coding sequence is TGCGCCAGCAGCCCCGGACTAGCGGGACGGTCAGAGACCCGGTACTTC.

On this clonotype: A much larger clone differs by one base, so this may be a read error. V and J are TRBV30 and TRBJ2-6; weak D call: TRBD1 (5 bases). Looked up from germline, CDR1 is GTSNPN and CDR2 is SVGIG (reference sequence). CDR3 length equals 14 residues. CDR3 residues: CAWSRGSGANVLIF. DNA of the CDR3: TGTGCCTGGAGTAGGGGCTCTGGGGCCAACGTCCTGATTTTC.

This clonotype was seen a single time. J is TRBJ1-2 and V is TRBV20-1; a possible D gene is TRBD1 (5 bases). V was clipped by 0 bases and J by 8 bases, with 16 bases between them. CDR1 is DFQATT, CDR2 SNEGSKA, per germline (reference sequence). This CDR3 region has 14 residues. In nucleotides, the CDR3 is TGCAGTGCTAGAGATCCTGGGACTCTAAGCGGCTACACCTTC. This translates into CSARDPGTLSGYTF.

On this clonotype itself: One junction end does not reproduce the germline sequence, and a read error may be involved. The rearrangement links TRBV29-1 to TRBJ2-6; 10 bases match TRBD1. Germline V gene sequence: CDR1 SQVTM, CDR2 ANQGSEA. There are 16 residues in the CDR3. Written as DNA, the CDR3 is TGCAGCGTCGGGGGACAGGGGAGCTCTGGGGCCGACGTCCTGACTTTC. Translation: CSVGGQGSSGADVLTF.

This clonotype has only a few counts. The chain employs TRBV6-4 and TRBJ2-3; D tentatively reads TRBD1 or TRBD2 (5 bases each). The CDR3 is made up of 16 amino acids. Germline V lookup: CDR1 MRHNA, CDR2 SNTAGT. Trimming stripped 2 bases from V and 4 bases from J, with 16 bases between. The CDR3 bases are TGTGCCAGCAGTGACGATTCACGGGGCTCGGCAGATACGCAGTATTTT. It codes for CASSDDSRGSADTQYF.

This sequence joins TRBV12-3 or TRBV12-4 and TRBJ2-1; D possibly corresponds to TRBD2 (6 bases). Near its end, the DNA agrees better with TRBJ2-7, so the J call may be wrong. The CDR3 sequence is 14 residues long. The CDR3 sequence is CASSLKRVRNEQYF. Here the CDR3 DNA reads TGTGCCAGCAGTTTAAAGCGGGTCCGCAATGAGCAGTACTTC.